These T cell receptor beta chains were read from a single sample in a study of PD-1 blockade in classical Hodgkin lymphoma. Data came from immunoSEQ multiplex PCR; TCRdb stores just in-frame clones and leaves some out. The sample consists of 100,000 or so clones, 90% of them appearing once. The source material was peripheral blood mononuclear cells (PBMCs), sampled before the fourth cycle of nivolumab. Receptors were obtained from a human donor with classical Hodgkin lymphoma. Each CDR3 is given with its conserved first and last residue. The D gene is left open where the match is weak.

V	D	J	CDR3
TRBV4-2	TRBD2	TRBJ2-3	CASSPRDYSTDTQYF
TRBV15	TRBD1	TRBJ1-4	CATLTDRGSEKLFF
TRBV18	TRBD1	TRBJ1-3	CASSPTLRDSWAVSGNTIYF
TRBV28	.	TRBJ2-3	CASSSERYTDTQYF
TRBV5-6	TRBD1	TRBJ2-3	CASSLVDRGPDTQYF
TRBV6-1	.	TRBJ1-5	CASSGTGNQPQHF
TRBV6-4	.	TRBJ1-6	CASRPLGSYNSPLHF
TRBV4-1	TRBD1	TRBJ1-1	CASSQHGTDNTEAFF
TRBV6-1	.	TRBJ1-2	CASSERGYGYTF
TRBV4-2	.	TRBJ2-3	CASSQDGPKIGTQYF
TRBV5-4	TRBD2	TRBJ2-1	CASSLVGRGLYNEQFF
TRBV6-5	.	TRBJ1-3	CASSYSTDSGNTIYF
TRBV2	.	TRBJ1-1	CASRAIRTEAFF
TRBV4-1	TRBD1	TRBJ2-5	CASSHLNADRAGETQYF
TRBV27	.	TRBJ1-2	CASSLFAGLNYGYTF
TRBV5-1	TRBD1	TRBJ1-2	CASSSGTAYGYTF
TRBV5-6	.	TRBJ2-2	CASSLVAGGTAGELFF
TRBV2	TRBD2	TRBJ2-1	CASSGAGLSYNEQFF
TRBV30	.	TRBJ1-1	CAWMRPLRRTEAFF
TRBV10-2	TRBD1	TRBJ1-1	CATTGGVDTEAFF
TRBV6-5	.	TRBJ1-2	CASSYLGLGYTF
TRBV29-1	.	TRBJ1-3	CSVDGGPGNTIYF
TRBV28	TRBD1	TRBJ1-2	CASSSNTGVGYTF
TRBV5-1	.	TRBJ1-1	CASSPVLNTEAFF
TRBV11-2	.	TRBJ2-5	CASNLIPTVVCQYF
TRBV6-5	TRBD1	TRBJ1-2	CASRETGVKNGYTF
TRBV7-9	.	TRBJ1-6	CASSARQVDNSPLHF
TRBV7-8	.	TRBJ1-2	CASSLSQGPGYGYTF
TRBV21-1	.	TRBJ2-5	CASSKVPEYQETQYF